This TCR beta chain was documented in a study of blood T cells in healthy people across ages. Notes on the study in general: There were more naive CD4+ cells and higher diversity in long-lived donors than in aged donors.

Investigators took approximately 9.4 milliliters of peripheral blood from every donor. The study isolated at least 6.5 million PBMCs from each sample. The second PCR ran roughly 7 to 12 cycles with a sample-barcoded 5' primer and J-beta primers. Each cDNA molecule received a tag from a template-switch adaptor that had 12 random nucleotides. TCRdb fed the 5' RACE reads into MiXCR, producing one record per CDR3 protein. This sample carries roughly 1,700,000 distinct CDR3 sequences, over 25% of them seen once, and the ten largest clones take about 7.7%. This clonotype has just a few counts. The antigen is undetermined. This CDR3 region has 17 residues. Trimming cost V 3 bases and J 1 base, with 20 bases left between them. Germline-derived CDR1 and CDR2 are SGHRS and YFSETQ.

The gene calls are TRBV5-1 and TRBJ2-7, with D possibly being TRBD1 (5 bases). The TCR comes from a woman aged 25 to 45 in good health. Sequencing was performed on blood. CDR3 sequence reads: CASSSSDQGPSSYEQYF. As DNA, the CDR3 is TGCGCCAGCAGCTCGTCCGACCAGGGCCCGAGTTCCTACGAGCAGTACTTC.